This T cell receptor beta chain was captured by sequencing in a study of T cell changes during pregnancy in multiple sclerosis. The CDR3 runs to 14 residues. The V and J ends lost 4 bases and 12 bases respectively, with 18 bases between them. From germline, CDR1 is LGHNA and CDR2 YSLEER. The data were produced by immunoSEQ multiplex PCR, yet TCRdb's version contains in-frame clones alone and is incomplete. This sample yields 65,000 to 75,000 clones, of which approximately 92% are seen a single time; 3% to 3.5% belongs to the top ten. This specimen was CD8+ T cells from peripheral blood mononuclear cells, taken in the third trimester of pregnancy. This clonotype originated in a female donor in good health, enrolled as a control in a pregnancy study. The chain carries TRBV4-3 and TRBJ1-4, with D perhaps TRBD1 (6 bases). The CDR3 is CASSLGQFGSELFF. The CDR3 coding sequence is TGCGCCAGCAGCCTAGGACAGTTCGGCTCGGAACTGTTTTTT.